This TCR beta chain was captured in a study of long-term antiretroviral therapy in people with HIV. Study-wide context: The oldest samples precede the 2015 immediate-ART recommendation by about a decade.

As for this clone: What it binds is unknown.

Study-wide results and caveats: Adherence to ART, viral resistance and therapy changes lacked any data. Clonal populations expanded prior to ART predominated within the repertoire at all time points. Whereas controls had wider CDR3 length ranges, HIV repertoires had narrower ones.

The V gene lost 5 bases and the J gene lost 1 base, with 8 bases spanning the gap. The germline CDR1 and CDR2 sequences are MNHEY and SMNVEV (reference sequence). This CDR3 is built from 14 residues. The libraries were made with immunoSEQ v3.0 at survey level. The assay was immunoSEQ multiplex PCR, and TCRdb's table has in-frame clones only and misses some. The sample includes 30,000 to 40,000 clones, approximately 90% of them seen just once. V and J are TRBV27 and TRBJ2-2; the D is unclear. This receptor was identified in a man aged 18 to 35 with HIV. This sample comprised unsorted PBMCs, obtained 1.1 years after starting antiretroviral therapy. As DNA, the CDR3 is TGTGCCAGCAGTGCTATGGTGAACACCGGGGAGCTGTTTTTT. It translates to CASSAMVNTGELFF.